These T cell receptor beta chains were read from a single sample in a study of cytomegalovirus exposure and HLA in healthy donors. Clones were sequenced by immunoSEQ multiplex PCR, and TCRdb holds only the in-frame ones, with some missing. Among 120,000 to 150,000 clones listed, 68% were seen once. The sample consisted of PBMCs. These receptors were obtained from a man aged 55 to 70 in good health and CMV-seronegative. CDR3s include the opening cysteine and the closing phenylalanine or tryptophan. D genes are given only for firm matches. Some rows mark clone size as missing; the rest say once, few, many or name a class of expanded clone.

TRBV2,few,TRBJ2-2,TRBD2,CASNLAGADTGELFF,TGTGCCAGCAACCTAGCGGGAGCTGACACCGGGGAGCTGTTTTTT
TRBV6-1,few,TRBJ1-2,TRBD1,CASSEALGQPYGYTF,TGTGCCAGCAGTGAAGCTTTGGGACAGCCCTATGGCTACACCTTC
TRBV7-2,-,TRBJ1-1,-,CASSSPNSNTEAFF,TGTGCCAGCAGCTCCCCCAACTCGAACACTGAAGCTTTCTTT
TRBV5-8,once,TRBJ2-7,-,CASSSYEQYF,TGTGCCAGCAGCTCTTACGAGCAGTACTTC
TRBV5-1,-,TRBJ2-7,-,CASSLAGGDAHEQYF,TGCGCCAGCAGCTTGGCCGGGGGTGACGCCCACGAGCAGTACTTC
TRBV10-3,once,TRBJ2-1,TRBD1,CAISERSRQGGNEQFF,TGTGCCATCAGTGAGCGGTCACGACAGGGGGGGAATGAGCAGTTCTTC
TRBV2,few,TRBJ1-2,-,CASSERGYGYTF,TGTGCCAGCAGTGAAAGAGGTTATGGCTACACCTTC
TRBV10-3,-,TRBJ2-2,TRBD2,CAIKRGTSGDTGELFF,TGTGCCATCAAAAGAGGGACTAGCGGGGACACCGGGGAGCTGTTTTTT
TRBV6-5,-,TRBJ1-1,-,CASSYSKGAGAFF,TGTGCCAGCAGTTACTCGAAAGGGGCTGGAGCTTTCTTT
TRBV10-3,-,TRBJ1-5,-,CAISESAGAGNQPQHF,TGTGCCATCAGTGAGTCGGCAGGGGCCGGCAATCAGCCCCAGCATTTT
TRBV5-6,-,TRBJ2-1,TRBD1,CASSYETGQGNEQFF,TGTGCCAGCAGCTACGAAACCGGACAGGGAAACGAGCAGTTCTTC
TRBV14,few,TRBJ2-4,-,CASSRNTGSETKNIQYF,TGTGCCAGCAGCCGGAACACAGGTAGTGAGACCAAAAACATTCAGTACTTC